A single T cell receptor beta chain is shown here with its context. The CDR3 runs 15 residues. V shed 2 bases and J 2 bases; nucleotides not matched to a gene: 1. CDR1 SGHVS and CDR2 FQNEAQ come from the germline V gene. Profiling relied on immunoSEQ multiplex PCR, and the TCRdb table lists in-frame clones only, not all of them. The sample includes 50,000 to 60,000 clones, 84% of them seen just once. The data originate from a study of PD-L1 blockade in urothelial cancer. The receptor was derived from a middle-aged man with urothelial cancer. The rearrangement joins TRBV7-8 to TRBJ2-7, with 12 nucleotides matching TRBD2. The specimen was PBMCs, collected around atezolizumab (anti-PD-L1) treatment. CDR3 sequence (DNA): TGTGCCAGCAGCTTACTAGCGGGAGGGCCCTACGAGCAGTACTTC. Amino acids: CASSLLAGGPYEQYF.